This T cell receptor beta chain was documented in a study of shared clonotypes between healthy human individuals. All donors were Caucasian adults living in Nashville, Tennessee. In the sorted-subset replicate PCRs, roughly 210 ng DNA, some 30,000 T cell genomes, was used. Generated by immunoSEQ multiplex PCR, the TCRdb table keeps only in-frame clones and is missing some. The sample includes millions of clones, 85% to 95% seen only once; the top ten take roughly 0.14%. The length of the CDR3 is 14 residues. Looked up from germline, CDR1 is SNHLY and CDR2 is FYNNEI. J was trimmed by 1 base and V by 6 bases; bases with no gene match: 4.

The chain links TRBV2 to TRBJ1-2; 8 nucleotides agree with TRBD1. The receptor was isolated from a man between 18 and 35 years old in good health. Sequencing was done on a sample of naive CD4+ T cells sorted from blood. Subset here: CD45RA+ positively selected. CDR3 sequence (DNA): TGTGCCAGCAGCCGGACAGGGTATAACTATGGCTACACCTTC. Residues: CASSRTGYNYGYTF. Variable domain in full (rest from reference TRBV2 and TRBJ1-2): EPEVTQTPSHQVTQMGQEVILRCVPISNHLYFYWYRQILGQKVEFLVSFYNNEISEKSEIFDDQFSVERPDGSNFTLKIRSTKLEDSAMYFCASSRTGYNYGYTFGSGTRLTVV.